These T cell receptor beta chains were read from a single sample in a study of cytomegalovirus exposure and HLA in healthy donors. Here immunoSEQ multiplex PCR was the method, and the copy in TCRdb shows in-frame clones only, minus some. The table lists 95,000 to 150,000 clones, around 95% of them singletons. What was sequenced was PBMCs. The receptors stem from a man aged 18 to 30 in good health and CMV-seronegative. CDR3s include the opening cysteine and the closing phenylalanine or tryptophan. A D gene is named only where the DNA matches it firmly. The size of a clone is reported for some rows only, either as once, few or many, or as a class for expanded clones.

TRBJ2-1 | TRBD2 | - | TRBV10-3 | TGTGCCATCAGTGAAACTAGCGGAGAGGGCAATGAGCAGTTCTTC | CAISETSGEGNEQFF
TRBJ2-2 | TRBD2 | - | TRBV7-3 | TGTGCCAGCAGCTTAAACCCCCGGGGAGGGGCTATTGCCGGGGAGCTGTTTTTT | CASSLNPRGGAIAGELFF
TRBJ2-2 | TRBD2 | - | TRBV7-8 | TGTGCCAGCAGCTTATTCCTAGCGGGAGCGGGAGGGACCGGGGAGCTGTTTTTT | CASSLFLAGAGGTGELFF
TRBJ2-1 | - | - | TRBV12-5 | TGTGCTAGTGGTTTGGTCACATACAATGAGCAGTTCTTC | CASGLVTYNEQFF
TRBJ1-2 | TRBD1 | - | TRBV5-1 | TGCGCCAGCAGCTCAGGGGGCCATGGCTACACCTTC | CASSSGGHGYTF
TRBJ2-1 | - | - | TRBV7-8 | TGTGCCAGCAGCTTAGGGTGGGGGACACGCAATGAGCAGTTCTTC | CASSLGWGTRNEQFF
TRBJ2-1 | TRBD2 | once | TRBV7-3 | TGTGCCAGCAGCTTAAGGGCTAGCGGGATCCATGAGCAGTTCTTC | CASSLRASGIHEQFF
TRBJ2-1 | TRBD2 | - | TRBV7-3 | TGTGCCAGCAGCTCGGAGACTAGCGGGGGGTACAATGAGCAGTTCTTC | CASSSETSGGYNEQFF
TRBJ2-7 | - | once | TRBV4-3 | TGCGCCAGCAGCCAAGTGAGGAGGTTTCCCTACGAGCAGTACTTC | CASSQVRRFPYEQYF
TRBJ2-3 | - | - | TRBV4-3 | TGCGCCAGCAGCCAAGAGGTAGGGGCAGATACGCAGTATTTT | CASSQEVGADTQYF
TRBJ2-3 | TRBD2 | - | TRBV2 | TGTGCCAGCAGTGAAGCGCTGACTAGCGGGAAGATCACAGATACGCAGTATTTT | CASSEALTSGKITDTQYF
TRBJ1-1 | TRBD1 | - | TRBV7-3 | TGTGCCAGCAGCTATGACAGGGTTGGCACTGAAGCTTTCTTT | CASSYDRVGTEAFF
TRBJ2-7 | - | - | TRBV6-1 | TGTGCCAGCAGTGAAACGCTCGGAGCACCTATCGACGAGCAGTACTTC | CASSETLGAPIDEQYF
TRBJ2-3 | - | - | TRBV9 | TGTGCCAGCAGCGTAGCTACGGAGGGGCACAGCGCTGCAGATACGCAGTATTTT | CASSVATEGHSAADTQYF
TRBJ2-1 | TRBD1 | - | TRBV18 | TGTGCCAGCTCCCCAACAGGGGGCCCTTACAATGAGCAGTTCTTC | CASSPTGGPYNEQFF
TRBJ2-1 | TRBD2 | - | TRBV9 | TGTGCCAGCAGCGACCCGGGACTAGCGGGCGAACCTTATGAGCAGTTCTTC | CASSDPGLAGEPYEQFF
TRBJ2-1 | TRBD2 | - | TRBV7-9 | TGTGCCAGCAGCTTAGTTCTGGGAGGGCGCCATGAGCAGTTCTTC | CASSLVLGGRHEQFF
TRBJ1-4 | - | - | TRBV7-9 | TGTGCCAGCAGCCCCAGGGGTACTAATGAAAAACTGTTTTTT | CASSPRGTNEKLFF
TRBJ2-3 | - | - | TRBV27 | TGTGCCAGCAGTTTATATCTAGGCTACACAGATACGCAGTATTTT | CASSLYLGYTDTQYF
TRBJ2-1 | - | - | TRBV5-4 | TGTGCCAGCAGCTTGGGAGGCCCCACCGGTGAGCAGTTCTTC | CASSLGGPTGEQFF
TRBJ1-3 | - | - | TRBV30 | TGTGCCTGGAAGAGAGGGTTGATGTCTGGAAACACCATATATTTT | CAWKRGLMSGNTIYF
TRBJ2-7 | TRBD2 | - | TRBV5-1 | TGCGCCAGCAGCCCGCGCTTCAGACTAGCGGGAGACTACGAGCAGTACTTC | CASSPRFRLAGDYEQYF
TRBJ1-5 | TRBD1 | few | TRBV5-1 | TGCGCCAGCAGCTTGGGGACAGGGGGCAATCAGCCCCAGCATTTT | CASSLGTGGNQPQHF
TRBJ2-1 | TRBD2 | - | TRBV27 | TGTGCCAGCAGACGTGGACTAGCGGGAGGGCTTCACAATGAGCAGTTCTTC | CASRRGLAGGLHNEQFF
TRBJ1-3 | - | - | TRBV30 | TGTGCCTGGAGTGTACGGGGGGGCTCTGGAAACACCATATATTTT | CAWSVRGGSGNTIYF
TRBJ2-2 | - | - | TRBV27 | TGTGCCAGCAGTTTCGACAGTCCCACCGGGGAGCTGTTTTTT | CASSFDSPTGELFF
TRBJ2-7 | TRBD2 | - | TRBV18 | TGTGCCAGCTCACCAGGGCGGGGGGCCGGCTACGAGCAGTACTTC | CASSPGRGAGYEQYF
TRBJ1-5 | - | - | TRBV19 | TGTGCCAGTAGTATCCAGGGTTTCTTACAGCCCCAGCATTTT | CASSIQGFLQPQHF
TRBJ2-2 | TRBD2 | - | TRBV29-1 | TGCAGCCTTCGGACTAGCGGGATGGGGGAGCTGTTTTTT | CSLRTSGMGELFF
TRBJ1-2 | TRBD1 | - | TRBV28 | TGTGCCACCCGGTTTACAGGGGGAGGTGGCTACACCTTC | CATRFTGGGGYTF
TRBJ2-2 | TRBD1 | once | TRBV6-5 | TGTGCCAGCAGTTACGACAGGGCTGCCACCGGGGAGCTGTTTTTT | CASSYDRAATGELFF
TRBJ2-1 | - | - | TRBV10-2 | TGCGCCAGCGACAGGTGGGAGAGCTCCTACAATGAGCAGTTCTTC | CASDRWESSYNEQFF
TRBJ2-1 | TRBD2 | few | TRBV19 | TGTGCCAGTAGTGTTCATAGCGGGAACTCCTACAATGAGCAGTTCTTC | CASSVHSGNSYNEQFF
TRBJ1-1 | - | - | TRBV9 | TGTGCCAGCAGAGACAGCATGAACACTGAAGCTTTCTTT | CASRDSMNTEAFF
TRBJ2-5 | - | - | TRBV5-1 | TGCGCCAGCAGCTTGGTTCAGGGCCAAGAGACCCAGTACTTC | CASSLVQGQETQYF
TRBJ2-1 | TRBD2 | once | TRBV9 | TGTGCCAGCAGCGCCCTAGCGGATGCCTACAATGAGCAGTTCTTC | CASSALADAYNEQFF
TRBJ2-7 | TRBD1 | - | TRBV7-9 | TGTGCCAGCAGCAGCCGGGACAGTCCCTACGAGCAGTACTTC | CASSSRDSPYEQYF
TRBJ1-1 | - | - | TRBV30 | TGTGCCTTCGCCCGGGAGGTAGCGAACACTGAAGCTTTCTTT | CAFAREVANTEAFF
TRBJ2-2 | TRBD2 | medium-sized | TRBV6-1 | TGTGCCAGCAGTGAAGCTAGCGGGAGCACCGGGGAGCTGTTTTTT | CASSEASGSTGELFF
TRBJ1-3 | TRBD1 | - | TRBV5-1 | TGCGCCAGCAGCTTGGCGGGACAGGTCTCTGGAAACACCATATATTTT | CASSLAGQVSGNTIYF
TRBJ2-2 | TRBD2 | - | TRBV7-3 | TGTGCCAGCAGCCCCCCAGCGGGAGGGCCCACCGGGGAGCTGTTTTTT | CASSPPAGGPTGELFF
TRBJ2-6 | - | - | TRBV4-3 | TGCGCCAGCAGCCAAGATACAGCCCCTGGGGCCAACGTCCTGACTTTC | CASSQDTAPGANVLTF
TRBJ2-1 | TRBD2 | - | TRBV14 | TGTGCCAGCAGCCTTGGGACTAGCTCCCTAGGTGAGCAGTTCTTC | CASSLGTSSLGEQFF
TRBJ2-1 | - | - | TRBV25-1 | TGTGCCAGCAGAGGAGGGTACAATGAGCAGTTCTTC | CASRGGYNEQFF
TRBJ2-1 | - | - | TRBV6-5 | TGTGCCAGTCGTCTGAGCTCCTACAATGAGCAGTTCTTC | CASRLSSYNEQFF